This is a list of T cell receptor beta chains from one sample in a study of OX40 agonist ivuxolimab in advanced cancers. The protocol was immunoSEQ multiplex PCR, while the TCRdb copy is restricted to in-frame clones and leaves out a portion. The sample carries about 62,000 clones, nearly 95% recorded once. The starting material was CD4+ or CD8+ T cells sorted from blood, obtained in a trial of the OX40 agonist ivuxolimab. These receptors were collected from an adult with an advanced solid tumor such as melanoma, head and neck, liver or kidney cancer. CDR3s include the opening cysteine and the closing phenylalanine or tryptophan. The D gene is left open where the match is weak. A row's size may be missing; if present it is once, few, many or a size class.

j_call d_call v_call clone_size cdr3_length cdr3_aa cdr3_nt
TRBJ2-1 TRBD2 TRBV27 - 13 CASGRGANNEQFF TGTGCCAGCGGGCGGGGGGCAAACAATGAGCAGTTCTTC
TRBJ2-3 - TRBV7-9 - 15 CASSLLAPGADTQYF TGTGCCAGCAGCTTATTAGCCCCCGGGGCAGATACGCAGTATTTT
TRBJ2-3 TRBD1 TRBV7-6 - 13 CASSSTGVDTQYF TGTGCCAGCAGCTCTACAGGGGTAGATACGCAGTATTTT
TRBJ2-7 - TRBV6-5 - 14 CASSPGPGGYEQYF TGTGCCAGCAGTCCCGGACCGGGTGGGTACGAGCAGTACTTC
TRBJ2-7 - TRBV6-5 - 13 CASSHGTSNEQYF TGTGCCAGCAGTCACGGGACAAGCAACGAGCAGTACTTC
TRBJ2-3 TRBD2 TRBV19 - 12 CASRAGGTPQYF TGTGCCAGTAGAGCGGGAGGGACGCCGCAGTATTTT
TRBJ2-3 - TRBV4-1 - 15 CASSPGRFSTDTQYF TGCGCCAGCAGCCCTGGACGGTTTAGCACAGATACGCAGTATTTT
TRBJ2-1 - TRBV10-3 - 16 CAISEPGRGDYNEQFF TGTGCCATCAGTGAGCCGGGGCGGGGTGACTACAATGAGCAGTTCTTC
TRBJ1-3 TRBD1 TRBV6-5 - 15 CASSSGTGDGNTIYF TGTGCCAGCAGTTCCGGGACAGGGGACGGAAACACCATATATTTT
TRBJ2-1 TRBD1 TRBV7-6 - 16 CASSLLPQGAGNEQFF TGTGCCAGCAGCTTACTTCCACAGGGGGCCGGCAATGAGCAGTTCTTC
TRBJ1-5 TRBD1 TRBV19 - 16 CASSIDQTGWNQPQHF TGTGCCAGTAGTATAGACCAGACAGGGTGGAATCAGCCCCAGCATTTT
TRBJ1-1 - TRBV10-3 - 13 CAISDPGQAEAFF TGTGCCATCAGTGACCCAGGACAAGCCGAAGCTTTCTTT
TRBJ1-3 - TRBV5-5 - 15 CASSSGLSSGNTIYF TGTGCCAGCAGCTCAGGACTGAGCTCTGGAAACACCATATATTTT
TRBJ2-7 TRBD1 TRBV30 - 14 CAWSVGTGSYEQYF TGTGCCTGGAGTGTAGGGACAGGATCTTACGAGCAGTACTTC
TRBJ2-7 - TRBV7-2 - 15 CASSLWGRGSYEQYF TGTGCCAGCAGCTTATGGGGCAGGGGAAGCTACGAGCAGTACTTC
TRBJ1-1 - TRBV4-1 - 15 CASSQGGPSNTEAFF TGCGCCAGCAGCCAAGGCGGGCCGTCAAACACTGAAGCTTTCTTT
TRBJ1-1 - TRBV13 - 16 CASSPFQGKSNTEAFF TGTGCCAGCAGCCCCTTTCAGGGGAAATCGAACACTGAAGCTTTCTTT
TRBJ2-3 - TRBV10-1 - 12 CASSGGLYTQYF TGCGCCAGCAGTGGTGGACTTTATACGCAGTATTTT
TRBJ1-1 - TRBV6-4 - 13 CASSDSAEGEAFF TGTGCCAGCAGTGACTCGGCAGAAGGTGAAGCTTTCTTT
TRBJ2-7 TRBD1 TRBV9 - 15 CASSVVAGGSYEQYF TGTGCCAGCAGCGTAGTGGCAGGGGGCAGCTACGAGCAGTACTTC
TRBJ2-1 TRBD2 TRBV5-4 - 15 CASSSGTSLTNEQFF TGTGCCAGCAGCTCCGGGACTAGTCTTACCAATGAGCAGTTCTTC
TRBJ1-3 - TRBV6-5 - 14 CASSSDNSGNTIYF TGTGCCAGCAGTAGTGACAACTCTGGAAACACCATATATTTT
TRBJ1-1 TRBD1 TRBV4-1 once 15 CASSQVNRGNTEAFF TGCGCCAGCAGCCAAGTGAACAGGGGTAACACTGAAGCTTTCTTT
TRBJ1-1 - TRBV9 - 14 CASSTDNSYTEAFF TGTGCCAGCAGCACGGACAACTCATACACTGAAGCTTTCTTT
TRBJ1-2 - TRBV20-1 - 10 CSTSLWGYTF TGCAGTACCAGTTTGTGGGGCTACACCTTC
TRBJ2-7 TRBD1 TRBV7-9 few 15 CASSSLDRAFYEQYF TGTGCCAGCAGCTCCCTCGACAGGGCTTTCTACGAGCAGTACTTC
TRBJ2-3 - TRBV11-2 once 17 CASSLGRLGRSTDTQYF TGTGCCAGCAGCTTAGGAAGGTTGGGGCGGAGCACAGATACGCAGTATTTT
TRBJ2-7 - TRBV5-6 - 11 CASSLDHEQYF TGTGCCAGCAGCTTGGATCACGAGCAGTACTTC
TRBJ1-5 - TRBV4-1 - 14 CASSQVGEGQPQHF TGCGCCAGCAGCCAAGTTGGGGAAGGTCAGCCCCAGCATTTT
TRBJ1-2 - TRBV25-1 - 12 CATQTGIYGYTF TGTGCCACCCAGACAGGAATCTATGGCTACACCTTC
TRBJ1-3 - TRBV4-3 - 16 CASSQWGGFSGNTIYF TGCGCCAGCAGCCAATGGGGCGGGTTCTCTGGAAACACCATATATTTT
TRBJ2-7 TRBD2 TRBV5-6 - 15 CASSLGAGGIYEQYF TGTGCCAGCAGCTTGGGAGCGGGAGGGATCTACGAGCAGTACTTC
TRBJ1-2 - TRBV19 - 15 CASSEGYQTNYGYTF TGTGCCAGTAGTGAGGGTTACCAAACTAACTATGGCTACACCTTC
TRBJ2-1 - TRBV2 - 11 CATSSYNEQFF TGTGCCACCTCGTCCTACAATGAGCAGTTCTTC
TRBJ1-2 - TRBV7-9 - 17 CASSFASLRVGDYGYTF TGTGCCAGCAGCTTCGCCTCACTCAGGGTTGGGGACTATGGCTACACCTTC
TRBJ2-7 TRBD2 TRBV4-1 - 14 CASSLSGVLDEQYF TGCGCCAGCAGCCTTAGCGGGGTTCTCGACGAGCAGTACTTC
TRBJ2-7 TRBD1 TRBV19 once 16 CASSVKTGTRSYEQYF TGTGCCAGTAGTGTCAAGACAGGGACGCGCTCCTACGAGCAGTACTTC
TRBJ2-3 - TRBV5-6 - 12 CASSLVGDTQYF TGTGCCAGCAGCTTGGTAGGAGATACGCAGTATTTT
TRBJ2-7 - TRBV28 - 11 CASSLDRRQYF TGTGCCAGCAGTTTAGATAGGCGGCAGTACTTC
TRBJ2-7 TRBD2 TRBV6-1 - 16 CASSDLNWASGREQYF TGTGCCAGCAGTGATCTGAATTGGGCTAGCGGGAGGGAGCAGTACTTC
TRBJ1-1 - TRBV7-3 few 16 CASSLRGGRQNTEAFF TGTGCCAGCAGCTTAAGGGGGGGTCGTCAGAACACTGAAGCTTTCTTT
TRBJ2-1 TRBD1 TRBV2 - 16 CASSESGTGNYNEQFF TGTGCCAGCAGTGAGTCCGGGACAGGGAACTACAATGAGCAGTTCTTC
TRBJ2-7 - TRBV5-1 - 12 CASSLESYEQYF TGCGCCAGCAGCTTGGAGTCCTACGAGCAGTACTTC
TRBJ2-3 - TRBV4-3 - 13 CASSQELIDTQYF TGCGCCAGCAGCCAAGAGTTGATAGATACGCAGTATTTT
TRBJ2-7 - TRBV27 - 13 CASSQTGDYEQYF TGTGCCAGCAGCCAGACAGGAGACTACGAGCAGTACTTC
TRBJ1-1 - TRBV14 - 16 CASSQEGGWRNTEAFF TGTGCCAGCAGCCAAGAAGGAGGGTGGAGGAACACTGAAGCTTTCTTT
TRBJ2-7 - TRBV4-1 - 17 CASSQVVGARALYEQYF TGCGCCAGCAGCCAAGTTGTGGGGGCCCGGGCCCTCTACGAGCAGTACTTC
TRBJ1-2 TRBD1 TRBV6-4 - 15 CASSEYPGQGYGYTF TGTGCCAGCAGTGAATACCCGGGACAGGGGTATGGCTACACCTTC
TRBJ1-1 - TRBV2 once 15 CASSEGGKGNTEAFF TGTGCCAGCAGTGAAGGGGGGAAGGGGAACACTGAAGCTTTCTTT
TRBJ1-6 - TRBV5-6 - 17 CASSLTPRQSYNSPLHF TGTGCCAGCAGCCTAACCCCTCGACAGTCCTATAATTCACCCCTCCACTTT
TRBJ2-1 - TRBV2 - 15 CASSEGVRSYNEQFF TGTGCCAGCAGTGAGGGGGTGAGGTCCTACAATGAGCAGTTCTTC
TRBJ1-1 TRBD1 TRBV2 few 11 CASSGTGEAFF TGTGCCAGCAGCGGGACAGGTGAAGCTTTCTTT
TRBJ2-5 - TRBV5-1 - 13 CASRWDSQETQYF TGCGCCAGCAGATGGGACTCCCAAGAGACCCAGTACTTC